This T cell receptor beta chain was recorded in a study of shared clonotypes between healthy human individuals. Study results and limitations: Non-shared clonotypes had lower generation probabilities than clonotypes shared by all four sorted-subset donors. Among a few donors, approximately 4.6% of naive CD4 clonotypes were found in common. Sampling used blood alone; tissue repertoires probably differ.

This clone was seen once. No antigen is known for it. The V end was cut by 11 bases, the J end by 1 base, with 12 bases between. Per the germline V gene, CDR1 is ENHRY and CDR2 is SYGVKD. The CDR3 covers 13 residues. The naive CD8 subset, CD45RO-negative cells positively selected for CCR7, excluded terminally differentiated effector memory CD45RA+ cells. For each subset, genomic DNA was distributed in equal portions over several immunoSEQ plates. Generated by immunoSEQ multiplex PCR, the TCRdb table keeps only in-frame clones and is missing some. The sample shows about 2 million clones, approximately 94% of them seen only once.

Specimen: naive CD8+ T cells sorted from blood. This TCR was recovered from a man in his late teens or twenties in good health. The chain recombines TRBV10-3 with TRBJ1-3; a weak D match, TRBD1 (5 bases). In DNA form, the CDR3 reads TGTGCCGGCGCGGGGGGATCTGGAAACACCATATATTTT. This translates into CAGAGGSGNTIYF.